Presented here are 30 T cell receptor beta chains from one specimen sequenced in a study of T cells in Graves' hyperthyroidism and ophthalmopathy. Amplification targeted TCR beta CDR3 regions from RNA transcripts. The HTBI primer set was used in a first-round RT-PCR of the TCR CDR3. TCRdb processed the multiplex PCR reads anew with MiXCR; each CDR3 protein has one entry. The sample yields roughly 170,000 distinct CDR3 sequences, about 15% seen once. Sequencing was performed on blood. These receptors originate from a woman between 45 and 65 years old with Graves' hyperthyroidism.

The table lists this clonotype with many counts. The J gene is TRBJ2-7, the V gene TRBV14; 9 bases align to TRBD2. CDR3 length: 15 residues. Germline CDR1 and CDR2: SGHDN and FVKESK. The trim removed 3 bases at V and 3 bases at J, leaving 6 bases unmatched. The CDR3 coding sequence is TGTGCCAGCAGCCAGCTTAGCGGGGGCCGCTACGAGCAGTACTTC. This encodes CASSQLSGGRYEQYF.

This clonotype appeared many times. V and J are TRBV7-3 and TRBJ2-2, with unresolved D. Trimming stripped 2 bases from V and 4 bases from J, with 8 bases between. This CDR3 comprises 14 residues. Germline V gene sequence: CDR1 SGHTA, CDR2 FQGTGA. CDR3 amino acids: CASSLGRSTGELFF. DNA of the CDR3: TGTGCCAGCAGCTTAGGGCGAAGCACCGGGGAGCTGTTTTTT.

The chain joins TRBV30 to TRBJ2-3; a weak D match, TRBD2 (6 bases). This CDR3 has 14 amino acids. Trimming took 5 bases from V and 2 from J, leaving 14 bases between them. Germline lookup yields CDR1 GTSNPN and CDR2 SVGIG (reference sequence). CDR3 nucleotide sequence: TGTGCCTGGGGCCGGGAGTCTTCCACAGATACGCAGTATTTT. This gives the protein CAWGRESSTDTQYF.

This clonotype was observed at least ten times. The rearrangement joins TRBV29-1 to TRBJ2-5; D may be TRBD1 or TRBD2 (5 bases each). The CDR3 is 13 amino acids. Germline V CDR1 and CDR2: SQVTM, ANQGSEA. Trimming removed 5 bases from V and 8 bases from J, with 18 bases in between. CDR3 in amino acids: CSVRPGTEKTQYF. CDR3 in DNA: TGCAGCGTTAGACCCGGGACGGAAAAAACCCAGTACTTC.

This clonotype was detected many times. This sequence joins TRBV6-1 and TRBJ1-1; D is possibly TRBD1 (5 bases). Germline values: CDR1 MNHNS, CDR2 SASEGT. V lost 7 bases and J lost 11, with 20 bases in between. CDR3 length: 13 amino acids. CDR3 sequence: CASINYGGVDAFF. CDR3 DNA: TGTGCCAGCATTAATTACGGGGGTGTTGACGCTTTCTTT.

The gene calls are TRBV7-9 and TRBJ2-3, with 13 positions matching TRBD2. The length of the CDR3 is 15 residues. The junction had 6 bases not matched to a gene; V was cut back by 3 bases and J by 9 bases. The germline gives CDR1 SEHNR, CDR2 FQNEAQ (reference sequence). CDR3 protein: CASSFPGLAGTTQYF. CDR3 sequence (DNA): TGTGCCAGCAGCTTTCCGGGACTAGCGGGAACCACGCAGTATTTT.

This clonotype was detected ten times or more. The V gene is TRBV12-3 or TRBV12-4, the J gene TRBJ2-2, with D tentatively TRBD1 (5 bases). This CDR3 has 16 amino acids. Trimming took 6 bases from V and 4 from J, leaving 18 bases between them. Here the CDR3 reads CASSASRGRGTGELFF. The CDR3 nucleotides read TGTGCCAGCAGCGCCTCTCGAGGAAGGGGCACCGGGGAGCTGTTTTTT.

With respect to this clonotype: The junction differs from germline at one of its ends, possibly a read error. The chain combines TRBV6-1 with TRBJ1-5, with a possible D match to TRBD1 (6 bases). Germline V gene sequence: CDR1 MNHNS, CDR2 SASEGT. CDR3 size: 13 residues. In DNA, the CDR3 is TGTGCCAGCAGGGAAGGGACACATCAGCCCCAGCATTTT. This encodes CASREGTHQPQHF.

Many counts were recorded for this clonotype. The J gene is TRBJ1-2, the V gene TRBV18; TRBD1 is a possible D gene (5 bases). The CDR3 is 13 residues long. Between the trimmed V and J ends, which lost 6 bases and 2 bases, there was a span of 10 bases. Germline V gene sequence: CDR1 KGHSH, CDR2 LQKENI. The chain's CDR3 is CASSPRDNYGYTF. In DNA form, the CDR3 reads TGTGCCAGCTCGCCGCGGGACAACTATGGCTACACCTTC.

In its sample, this clonotype was seen many times. The CDR3 protein is CASSLGPVNQPQHF. DNA for the CDR3: TGTGCCAGCAGCTTAGGGCCAGTTAATCAGCCCCAGCATTTT. This chain links TRBV7-8 with TRBJ1-5, with D unclear. Per germline, CDR1 SGHVS and CDR2 FQNEAQ. Between the trimmed V and J ends, which lost 1 base and 4 bases, there was a span of 8 bases. The CDR3 extends over 14 amino acids.

In this sample, this clonotype turned up a few times. This could be a read error, since a much larger clone is one nucleotide away. The chain joins TRBV18 to TRBJ1-1; D gene unclear. Germline V gives CDR1 KGHSH, CDR2 LQKENI. The CDR3 consists of 14 residues. V dropped 2 bases and J dropped 6 bases, with 13 bases sitting between them. The CDR3 nucleotides read TGTGCCAGCTCACCAACGCAAAGGCTTGCTGAAGCTTTCTTT. Translating it yields CASSPTQRLAEAFF.

The V call is TRBV20-1, the J call TRBJ2-5; 7 bases align to TRBD1. CDR1 is DFQATT, CDR2 SNEGSKA, per germline (reference sequence). The junction had 7 bases not matched to a gene; V was cut back by 3 bases and J by 3 bases. The CDR3 loop spans 14 amino acids. The CDR3 nucleotides are TGCAGTGCTAGTTGGGCAGGGGGAAAAGAGACCCAGTACTTC. Its translation is CSASWAGGKETQYF.

This clonotype was seen ten or more times. The V and J genes are TRBV6-1 and TRBJ2-1; 13 bases align to TRBD2. V was pared by 1 base and J by 6 bases, with 0 bases of the junction left unmatched. Germline CDR1 is MNHNS and CDR2 is SASEGT. CDR3 size: 15 residues. The CDR3 sequence: CASSEGTSGSNEQFF. The CDR3 nucleotides are TGTGCCAGCAGTGAAGGGACTAGCGGGAGCAATGAGCAGTTCTTC.

This sequence joins TRBV6-1 and TRBJ1-1; TRBD1 might be the D (5 bases). V was cut by 3 bases and J by 0 bases, with 11 bases left in between. The CDR3 is 15 residues long. Germline V gene data show CDR1 as MNHNS and CDR2 as SASEGT. The CDR3 reads CASSDFGTMNTEAFF. The CDR3 DNA reads as TGTGCCAGCAGTGATTTCGGGACCATGAACACTGAAGCTTTCTTT.

In its sample, this clonotype was seen a few times. The rearrangement links TRBV28 to TRBJ2-7; 11 bases line up with TRBD2. Germline assignment: CDR1 MDHEN and CDR2 SYDVKM. J gave up 6 bases and V 6 bases, and 10 bases lay outside the gene matches. This CDR3 is built from 15 residues. CDR3 DNA: TGTGCCAGCAGGTCAACTAGCGGGGGTCTCGGCGAGCAGTACTTC. This sequence encodes CASRSTSGGLGEQYF.

This clonotype was recorded many times. CDR3 coding DNA: TGCGCCAGCAGCTTGGCCCCGGACATCCAAGAGACCCAGTACTTC. It codes for CASSLAPDIQETQYF. The V gene is TRBV5-1, the J gene TRBJ2-5; a possible D gene is TRBD1 (5 bases). CDR1 is SGHRS, CDR2 YFSETQ, per germline. This CDR3 region has 15 residues. Trimming removed 0 bases at V and 1 base at J, with 10 bases between.

The chain links TRBV5-1 to TRBJ1-5; tentative D call: TRBD1 (6 bases). Germline V gene lookup returns CDR1 SGHRS and CDR2 YFSETQ. Trimming removed 2 bases at V and 2 bases at J, with 11 bases between. This CDR3 has 15 amino acids. CDR3 sequence reads: CASSFSGGGNQPQHF. The CDR3 DNA sequence: TGCGCCAGCAGCTTTTCCGGGGGCGGCAATCAGCCCCAGCATTTT.

The table lists this clonotype with many counts. The chain has TRBV7-6 and TRBJ2-1, with D perhaps being TRBD1 or TRBD2 (5 bases each). Trimming shortened V by 5 bases and J by 5 bases, and 16 bases separated the two germline ends. CDR3 length equals 15 residues. Germline V gives CDR1 SGHVS, CDR2 FNYEAQ. Written as DNA, the CDR3 is TGTGCCAGCAGCACCGGGACCGCCCGGGACAATGAGCAGTTCTTC. Its translation: CASSTGTARDNEQFF.

The chain recombines TRBV28 with TRBJ1-5; D not certain. This CDR3 is built from 13 residues. Germline-derived CDR1 and CDR2 are MDHEN and SYDVKM. V was trimmed by 6 bases and J by 2 bases, leaving 8 bases between them. The CDR3 sequence is CASRPTGNQPQHF. CDR3 bases: TGTGCCAGCAGACCAACCGGCAATCAGCCCCAGCATTTT.

The chain uses TRBV7-9 and TRBJ2-7, with D uncertain. This CDR3 has 15 residues. Germline V lookup: CDR1 SEHNR, CDR2 FQNEAQ (reference sequence). V lost 1 base to trimming and J lost 5 bases, with 15 bases between them. Written as DNA, the CDR3 is TGTGCCAGCAGCTTAGGAGTTATGATGGCGGACGAGCAGTACTTC. It is translated as CASSLGVMMADEQYF. Full variable domain (rest looked up from reference TRBV7-9 and TRBJ2-7): DTGVSQNPRHKITKRGQNVTFRCDPISEHNRLYWYRQTLGQGPEFLTYFQNEAQLEKSRLLSDRFSAERPKGSFSTLEIQRTEQGDSAMYLCASSLGVMMADEQYFGPGTRLTVT.

This clonotype showed up many times. The chain uses TRBV2 and TRBJ2-4, with 8 bases matching TRBD1. The CDR3 consists of 18 residues. The V segment lost 7 bases and the J segment 2 bases; nucleotides outside the gene matches: 16. Germline CDR1 and CDR2: SNHLY and FYNNEI. The CDR3 region is CASMRDRTAPSPKNIQYF. For the CDR3, the DNA is TGTGCCAGCATGAGGGACAGGACCGCTCCCTCTCCCAAAAACATTCAGTACTTC.

Many counts were recorded for this clonotype. This sequence joins TRBV7-9 and TRBJ2-3; 10 positions match TRBD2. The junction had 8 bases not matched to a gene; V was cut back by 6 bases and J by 5 bases. Germline V CDR1 and CDR2: SEHNR, FQNEAQ (reference sequence). This CDR3 has 15 residues. The CDR3: CASSPLAGGVDTQYF. The CDR3, as DNA: TGTGCCAGCAGTCCCTTAGCGGGGGGAGTAGATACGCAGTATTTT.

This clonotype came up a few times. This chain joins TRBV19 and TRBJ2-7; possible D gene TRBD1, 5 bases. The CDR3 length is 13 residues. Germline V gene sequence: CDR1 LNHDA, CDR2 SQIVND (reference sequence). Trimming removed 4 bases at V and 0 bases at J, with 7 bases between. The CDR3 sequence is CASSTQGSYEQYF. The CDR3, as DNA: TGTGCCAGTAGTACTCAGGGCTCCTACGAGCAGTACTTC.

The CDR3 loop reads CASSLVFGAGQFF. As DNA, the CDR3 is TGTGCCAGCAGCTTAGTGTTCGGAGCCGGGCAGTTCTTC. The J gene is TRBJ2-1, the V gene TRBV7-9; D not resolved. Between the trimmed V and J ends, which lost 1 base and 12 bases, there was a span of 13 bases. This CDR3 has 13 residues. Germline assignment: CDR1 SEHNR and CDR2 FQNEAQ (reference sequence).

This clonotype was observed many times. The J gene is TRBJ1-6, the V gene TRBV13; D unresolved. The CDR3 consists of 16 residues. Germline lookup yields CDR1 PRHDT and CDR2 FYEKMQ (reference sequence). V was cut by 5 bases and J by 3 bases, with 14 bases left in between. This chain's CDR3 is CASSPPGEVYNSPLHF. In nucleotides, the CDR3 is TGTGCCAGCAGCCCCCCGGGAGAAGTCTATAATTCACCCCTCCACTTT.

The V call is TRBV20-1, the J call TRBJ1-2; the D gene is possibly TRBD1 (5 bases). V lost 0 bases, J lost 3 bases, and 11 bases lay in between. The CDR3 loop spans 14 amino acids. CDR1 is DFQATT and CDR2 is SNEGSKA in the germline V gene (reference sequence). The CDR3 coding sequence is TGCAGTGCTAGAGAGGGGGGGGAGTACTATGGCTACACCTTC. Protein: CSAREGGEYYGYTF.

This clonotype has a count of ten or more. V gene TRBV5-6 combines with J gene TRBJ1-6, with 9 bases aligning to TRBD1. Germline V gene data show CDR1 as SGHDT and CDR2 as YYEEEE. This CDR3 has 16 residues. The ends lost 4 bases at V and 5 bases at J; junction bases unmatched: 7. The CDR3 protein is CASSRGQGTNNSPLHF. In DNA, the CDR3 is TGTGCCAGCAGCCGGGGACAGGGCACGAATAATTCACCCCTCCACTTT.

The rearrangement joins TRBV6-1 to TRBJ1-4; the D is unclear. Per germline, CDR1 MNHNS and CDR2 SASEGT. Deletions cut 6 bases from V and 5 bases from J, with 7 bases between. The length of the CDR3 is 12 residues. The CDR3 DNA reads TGTGCCAGCAGACCCCGAAATGAAAAACTGTTTTTT. This codes for CASRPRNEKLFF.

This clonotype was seen at least ten times. V gene TRBV3-1 combines with J gene TRBJ1-1; no reliable D call. Between the trimmed V and J ends, which lost 3 bases and 6 bases, there was a span of 8 bases. Germline CDR1 LGHDT, CDR2 YNNKEL (reference sequence). The CDR3 spans 12 residues. This chain's CDR3 is CASSQPGSEAFF. The CDR3 DNA is TGTGCCAGCAGCCAGCCCGGGTCTGAAGCTTTCTTT.

This clonotype was detected only a few times. The chain recombines TRBV5-1 with TRBJ2-7, with TRBD2 matching 8 bases. Unmatched junction bases numbered 5, after V lost 4 bases and J lost 2 bases. CDR3 length: 14 amino acids. The germline V gene encodes CDR1 SGHRS and CDR2 YFSETQ. The chain's CDR3 is CASSGGGTTYEQYF. The CDR3 nucleotides are TGCGCCAGCAGCGGCGGGGGGACCACCTACGAGCAGTACTTC.